A single sample is the source of the 23 T cell receptor beta chains below, sequenced in a study of blood T cell repertoires in COVID-19. Generated by immunoSEQ multiplex PCR, the TCRdb table keeps only in-frame clones and is missing some. Of fewer than 120,000 clones listed, approximately 85% are singletons. Sequenced sample: peripheral blood. The origin of the receptors is a woman aged 60 to 75 with acute or convalescent COVID-19.

V is TRBV5-1 and J is TRBJ1-2; the D is unclear. This CDR3 spans 16 amino acids. Germline V gives CDR1 SGHRS, CDR2 YFSETQ. V was trimmed by 2 bases and J by 2 bases, leaving 16 bases between them. CDR3 region: CASSFGPRGGNYGYTF. The CDR3, as DNA: TGCGCCAGCAGCTTCGGCCCCCGGGGAGGGAACTATGGCTACACCTTC.

This sequence joins TRBV9 and TRBJ2-1, with D possibly matching TRBD1 (5 bases). Per germline, CDR1 SGDLS and CDR2 YYNGEE. CDR3 length: 14 amino acids. The germline V and J ends were trimmed by 2 bases and 8 bases, with 14 bases remaining between them. In DNA form, the CDR3 reads TGTGCCAGCAGCGTTCGGACCCAGGGTGATGAGCAGTTCTTC. This translates into CASSVRTQGDEQFF.

V is TRBV14 and J is TRBJ1-5, with TRBD1 as a possible D gene (5 bases). CDR1 and CDR2 from the germline V gene are SGHDN and FVKESK. The germline V and J ends were trimmed by 1 base and 4 bases, with 11 bases remaining between them. This CDR3 has 15 residues. This CDR3 reads CASSQGGTGNQPQHF. The DNA of the CDR3 is TGTGCCAGCAGCCAAGGCGGGACCGGGAATCAGCCCCAGCATTTT.

V is TRBV28 and J is TRBJ1-2; perhaps TRBD1 as D (5 bases). The CDR3 consists of 14 residues. V lost 8 bases to trimming and J lost 7 bases, with 20 bases between them. In germline, CDR1 is MDHEN, CDR2 SYDVKM. CDR3 nucleotides: TGTGCCAGCGGGTCCGAGACAGTAACGGGTGGCTACACCTTC. Protein: CASGSETVTGGYTF.

CDR3 sequence: CASRLDMVDEQFF. The CDR3 DNA reads TGTGCCAGCAGGCTCGACATGGTCGATGAGCAGTTCTTC. This sequence joins TRBV12-3 or TRBV12-4 and TRBJ2-1; unclear D gene. The V end was cut by 6 bases, the J end by 8 bases, with 14 bases between. This CDR3 contains 13 residues.

This clone was seen many times. This chain connects TRBV3-1 (or the pseudogene TRBV3-2) to TRBJ2-7; D gene uncertain. V lost 1 base and J lost 8, with 9 bases in between. CDR3 length: 12 amino acids. CDR1 LGHDT and CDR2 YNNKEL come from the germline V gene (reference sequence). CDR3 region: CASSQAVEKQYF. The CDR3 DNA is TGTGCCAGCAGCCAAGCGGTAGAGAAGCAGTACTTC.

J is TRBJ1-1 and V is TRBV24-1; 8 nucleotides align to TRBD1. The trim removed 8 bases at V and 5 bases at J, leaving 6 bases unmatched. Per germline, CDR1 KGHDR and CDR2 SFDVKD. CDR3 length equals 13 residues. The CDR3 nucleotides are TGTGCCACCATTTCCACAGGGGGGACTGAAGCTTTCTTT. Encoded protein: CATISTGGTEAFF.

This sequence joins TRBV30 and TRBJ1-6; 9 bases line up with TRBD1. Trimming at V came to 0 bases and at J to 7 bases, leaving 1 base not matched to a gene. This CDR3 comprises 14 residues. The V gene's germline CDR1 is GTSNPN and CDR2 SVGIG (reference sequence). The CDR3 loop is CAWSVGTGNSPLHF. DNA of the CDR3: TGTGCCTGGAGTGTTGGGACAGGGAATTCACCCCTCCACTTT.

The chain has TRBV10-3 and TRBJ2-7, with TRBD2 matching over 9 bases. The CDR3 loop spans 14 amino acids. In germline, CDR1 is ENHRY, CDR2 SYGVKD. V lost 5 bases and J lost 3; bases outside the gene matches: 5. CDR3 protein: CAISPSGANYEQYF. As DNA, the CDR3 is TGTGCCATCAGTCCTAGCGGGGCGAACTACGAGCAGTACTTC.

V is TRBV7-2 and J is TRBJ2-5; possible D gene TRBD2, 5 bases. Trimming shortened V by 4 bases and J by 5 bases, and 17 bases separated the two germline ends. Germline-derived CDR1 and CDR2 are SGHTA and FQGNSA. This CDR3 comprises 15 residues. The CDR3 DNA follows: TGTGCCAGCAGCTCCCAGTGGGTCGGGAAGGAGACCCAGTACTTC. It is translated as CASSSQWVGKETQYF.

The CDR3 reads CASSIGPGGLNEQYF. DNA of the CDR3: TGCGCCAGCAGCATCGGCCCGGGGGGTCTAAACGAGCAGTACTTC. This chain links TRBV5-1 with TRBJ2-7; 7 bases are a match to TRBD2. CDR1 and CDR2 from the germline V gene are SGHRS and YFSETQ. The CDR3 spans 15 residues. J was trimmed by 5 bases and V by 4 bases; bases with no gene match: 12.

The rearrangement uses TRBV19 and TRBJ2-7, with 8 bases aligning to TRBD1. CDR1 is LNHDA and CDR2 is SQIVND in the germline V gene (reference sequence). CDR3 length: 14 amino acids. After removal of 3 bases from V and 3 bases from J, the junction contained 4 bases not matched to a gene. CDR3 sequence: CASSISGQGYEQYF. In nucleotides, the CDR3 is TGTGCCAGTAGTATTAGTGGACAGGGCTACGAGCAGTACTTC.

In its sample, this clone was seen a few times. The V call is TRBV28, the J call TRBJ1-2; D gene unclear. This CDR3 is 14 amino acids long. Trimming took 4 bases from V and 4 from J, leaving 13 bases between them. Looked up from germline, CDR1 is MDHEN and CDR2 is SYDVKM. CDR3 in DNA: TGTGCCAGCAGTTACGCCGCGGCCGGCTATGGCTACACCTTC. This sequence encodes CASSYAAAGYGYTF.

The rearrangement links TRBV7-2 to TRBJ2-4; no definite D call. Trimming removed 4 bases at V and 0 bases at J, with 7 bases between. This CDR3 has 14 residues. Germline CDR1 and CDR2: SGHTA and FQGNSA. The CDR3 reads CASSSFLAKNIQYF. The DNA of the CDR3 is TGTGCCAGCAGCTCCTTTTTAGCCAAAAACATTCAGTACTTC.

This chain connects TRBV2 to TRBJ1-1; TRBD1 agrees at 7 bases. The CDR3 spans 14 residues. The J segment lost 5 bases and the V segment lost 2 bases, leaving 5 bases of the junction unmatched. CDR1 is SNHLY, CDR2 FYNNEI, per germline. CDR3 residues: CASSEQGGYTEAFF. CDR3 nucleotide sequence: TGTGCCAGCAGTGAACAGGGGGGTTATACTGAAGCTTTCTTT.

V usage is TRBV4-3 and J usage is TRBJ1-3; D is perhaps TRBD1 (6 bases). Deletions cut 1 base from V and 4 bases from J, with 11 bases between. Germline V gives CDR1 LGHNA, CDR2 YSLEER. The CDR3 runs 15 residues. The CDR3 spells CASSQATGPGNTIYF. CDR3 DNA: TGCGCCAGCAGCCAAGCAACAGGGCCCGGAAACACCATATATTTT.

The gene calls are TRBV5-1 and TRBJ1-6; D is unresolved. V gave up 1 base and J gave up 10 bases, with 12 bases separating them. Germline V gene lookup returns CDR1 SGHRS and CDR2 YFSETQ. The CDR3 sequence is 14 residues long. The chain's CDR3 is CASSLSGRASPLHF. The DNA for the CDR3 is TGCGCCAGCAGCTTGAGCGGACGGGCGTCACCCCTCCACTTT.

The chain carries TRBV30 and TRBJ1-5; a possible D gene is TRBD1 (6 bases). CDR1 and CDR2 from the germline V gene are GTSNPN and SVGIG (reference sequence). The V gene lost 0 bases and the J gene lost 7 bases, with 13 bases spanning the gap. The CDR3 extends over 14 amino acids. CDR3: CAWSVSGGDQPQHF. The CDR3 DNA reads as TGTGCCTGGAGTGTATCGGGGGGCGACCAGCCCCAGCATTTT.

The chain combines TRBV6-6 with TRBJ2-7, with 7 bases identical to TRBD1. Germline loops: CDR1 MNHNY, CDR2 SVGAGI (reference sequence). The CDR3 spans 14 residues. J gave up 3 bases and V 5 bases, and 7 bases lay outside the gene matches. Here the CDR3 reads CASSGRDSYYEQYF. The CDR3 DNA reads TGTGCCAGCAGTGGCCGGGACAGCTACTACGAGCAGTACTTC.

The chain joins TRBV5-1 to TRBJ1-3; unclear D gene. V was cut by 0 bases and J by 4 bases, with 14 bases left in between. Germline V gene sequence: CDR1 SGHRS, CDR2 YFSETQ. The CDR3 loop spans 16 amino acids. The CDR3 loop is CASSLASGSRGNTIYF. The CDR3 DNA follows: TGCGCCAGCAGCTTGGCCAGCGGGTCCCGAGGAAACACCATATATTTT. Based on the CDR3 plus reference TRBV5-1 and TRBJ1-3, the full variable domain is KAGVTQTPRYLIKTRGQQVTLSCSPISGHRSVSWYQQTPGQGLQFLFEYFSETQRNKGNFPGRFSGRQFSNSRSEMNVSTLELGDSALYLCASSLASGSRGNTIYFGEGSWLTVV.

The rearrangement joins TRBV20-1 to TRBJ1-1; possibly TRBD1 for D (6 bases). The V end was cut by 5 bases, the J end by 10 bases, with 14 bases between. The CDR3 is made up of 11 amino acids. Germline lookup yields CDR1 DFQATT and CDR2 SNEGSKA (reference sequence). The CDR3 DNA reads as TGCAGTGCTCCCCGCGGGGGCCTAGCTTTCTTT. This translates into CSAPRGGLAFF.

The chain is built from TRBV28 and TRBJ1-5; 7 positions match TRBD1. The CDR3 consists of 14 residues. Germline V gene data show CDR1 as MDHEN and CDR2 as SYDVKM. The trim removed 4 bases at V and 3 bases at J, leaving 3 bases unmatched. In DNA form, the CDR3 reads TGTGCCAGCAGTTGGGGACAGCCCAATCAGCCCCAGCATTTT. Protein: CASSWGQPNQPQHF.

This chain uses TRBV11-2 with TRBJ2-7; 8 nucleotides agree with TRBD2. V lost 5 bases to trimming and J lost 3 bases; unmatched junction nucleotides: 9. Germline assignment: CDR1 SGHAT and CDR2 FQNNGV. The CDR3 consists of 15 residues. As DNA, the CDR3 is TGTGCCAGCAGCCCTACCCCCGGGACTAGCTACGAGCAGTACTTC. Its protein is CASSPTPGTSYEQYF.